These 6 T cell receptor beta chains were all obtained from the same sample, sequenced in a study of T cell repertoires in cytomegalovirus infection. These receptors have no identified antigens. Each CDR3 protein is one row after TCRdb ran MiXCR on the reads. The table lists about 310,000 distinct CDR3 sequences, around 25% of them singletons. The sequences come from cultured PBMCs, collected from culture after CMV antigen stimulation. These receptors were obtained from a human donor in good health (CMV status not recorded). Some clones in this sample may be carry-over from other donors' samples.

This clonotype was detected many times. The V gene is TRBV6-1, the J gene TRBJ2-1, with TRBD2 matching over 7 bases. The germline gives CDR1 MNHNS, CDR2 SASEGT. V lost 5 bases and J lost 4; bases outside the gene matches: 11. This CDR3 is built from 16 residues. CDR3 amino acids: CASSTLAGGRYNEQFF. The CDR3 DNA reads TGTGCCAGCAGTACTTTAGCGGGCGGCCGATACAATGAGCAGTTCTTC.

CDR3 nucleotides: TGTGCCAGCAGCTTAGGAGGGGAGGGCGGGGGGGGCACAGATACGCAGTATTTT. Protein product: CASSLGGEGGGGTDTQYF. The V call is TRBV7-9, the J call TRBJ2-3; 9 bases align to TRBD2. CDR3 length: 18 residues. Trimming at V came to 1 base and at J to 1 base, leaving 9 bases not matched to a gene. Germline V gene data show CDR1 as SEHNR and CDR2 as FQNEAQ (reference sequence).

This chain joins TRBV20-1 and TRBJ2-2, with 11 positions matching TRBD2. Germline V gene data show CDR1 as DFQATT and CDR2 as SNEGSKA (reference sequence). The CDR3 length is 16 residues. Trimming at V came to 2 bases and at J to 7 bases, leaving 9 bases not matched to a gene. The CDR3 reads CSARPGTSGRIGELFF. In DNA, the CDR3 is TGCAGTGCTAGACCCGGGACTAGCGGTAGGATCGGGGAGCTGTTTTTT.

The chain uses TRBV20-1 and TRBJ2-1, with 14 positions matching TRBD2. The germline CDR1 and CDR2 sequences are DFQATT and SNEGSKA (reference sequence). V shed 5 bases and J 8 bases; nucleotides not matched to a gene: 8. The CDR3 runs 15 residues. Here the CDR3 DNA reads TGCAGTGCTGGGGGAGGGGGACTAGCGGGAGATGAGCAGTTCTTC. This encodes CSAGGGGLAGDEQFF.

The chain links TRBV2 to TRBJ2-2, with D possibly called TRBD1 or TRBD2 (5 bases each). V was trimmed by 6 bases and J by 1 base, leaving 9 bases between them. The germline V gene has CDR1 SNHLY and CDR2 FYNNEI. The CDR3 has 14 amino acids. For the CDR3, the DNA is TGTGCCAGCAGGGGGACGGTGAACACCGGGGAGCTGTTTTTT. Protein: CASRGTVNTGELFF.

DNA of the CDR3: TGTGCCAGCTCACCACCGAGTAGCCAGGGAAGGCAGTACGTC. Translation gives CASSPPSSQGRQYV. This chain uses TRBV18 with TRBJ2-7; D is perhaps TRBD1 (5 bases). Germline assignment: CDR1 KGHSH and CDR2 LQKENI. The CDR3 spans 14 residues. V was pared by 0 bases and J by 9 bases, with 15 bases between.